One T cell receptor (beta chain) is described in this entry. There is no known antigen for this receptor. The record has no base qualities; no much larger clone is one base away. Each collaborating institution followed its own protocols to collect whole blood in K2EDTA tubes. For TCRbeta analysis, collaborator samples were shipped as frozen whole blood, as isolated PBMCs, or as DNA extracted from either sample type. The data derive from a study of blood T cell repertoires in COVID-19 (dated by TCRdb to about 2020). With respect to the entire study: The collaborator samples originated in the United States, Italy and Spain and spanned the acute and convalescent phases of COVID-19. The prospective study material was composed of cDNA or gDNA derived from T cells, B-cell-depleted T cells, or PBMCs. The dataset comprised deeply sampled blood TCRbeta repertoires from subjects exposed to, actively infected with, or recovered from COVID-19. The repertoires were made available in a free public database intended to serve as a resource for research on the immune response to SARS-CoV-2. The samples were drawn from the first 160 participants of the ongoing ImmuneRACE study and from 1,254 subjects provided by 6 global collaborators. Nearly every sample came with metadata listing a de-identified subject ID, COVID-19 status, age in years and sex. Where available, HLA class I and class II types were obtained from metadata supplied by the sample provider rather than from assay-based typing. The paper's findings and limits, for the study overall: How much clinical and demographic metadata was included differed by source and by participant, and the metadata was provided uncurated.

The immunoSEQ Assay, a bias-controlled multiplex PCR, was used to amplify TCRbeta CDR3 regions from genomic DNA. From the authors' description of their analysis: Within the assay, amplification of reference gene primers was used to estimate how many nucleated cells each sample contained. To quantify the absolute abundance of each unique TCRbeta CDR3 rearrangement, sequence reads were collapsed and filtered. For each sample, productive Simpson clonality was calculated as the square root of Simpson's diversity index over productive rearrangements. TCRdb holds this immuneACCESS table with in-frame rearrangements only. Some clones are missing; in checked studies, unresolved V genes explain under half, and the rest has no known cause. Clone size and the V and J calls come from that table; the DNA yielded D and trimming. The sample has roughly 190,000 clones on record, roughly 80% of them singletons. Of the sample, under 7.5% is held by the ten largest clones.

The CDR3 sequence holds 13 residues, the cysteine and phenylalanine included. Only the CDR3 DNA stays, 39 bases, in frame from base 1. V is reduced by 4 bases and J by 7 bases, leaving a spacing of 11 bases between them. CDR1 is given as SGHAT and CDR2 as FQNNGV, both from the germline V gene. Sequencing was performed on peripheral blood. This TCR derives from a woman in her thirties or forties with acute or convalescent COVID-19. Recombination linked TRBV11-2 to TRBJ1-5; confidence is insufficient to name the D gene. Here the CDR3 is given as CASSSQEGQPQHF. The nucleotides read TGTGCCAGCAGCTCCCAGGAGGGCCAGCCCCAGCATTTT.